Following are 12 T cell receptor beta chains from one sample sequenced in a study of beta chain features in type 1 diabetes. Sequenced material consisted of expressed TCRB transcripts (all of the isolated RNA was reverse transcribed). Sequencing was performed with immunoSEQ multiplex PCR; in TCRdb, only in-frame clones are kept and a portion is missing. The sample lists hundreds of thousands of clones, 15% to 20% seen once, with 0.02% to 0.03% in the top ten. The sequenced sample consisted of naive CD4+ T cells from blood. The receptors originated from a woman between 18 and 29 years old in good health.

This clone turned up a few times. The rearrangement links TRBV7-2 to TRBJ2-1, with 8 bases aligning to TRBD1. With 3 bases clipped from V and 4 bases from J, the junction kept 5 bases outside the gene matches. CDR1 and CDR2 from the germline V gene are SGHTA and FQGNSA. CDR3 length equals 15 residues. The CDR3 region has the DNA TGTGCCAGCAGCTTCAGGGGGCGTACTTACAATGAGCAGTTCTTC. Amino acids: CASSFRGRTYNEQFF.

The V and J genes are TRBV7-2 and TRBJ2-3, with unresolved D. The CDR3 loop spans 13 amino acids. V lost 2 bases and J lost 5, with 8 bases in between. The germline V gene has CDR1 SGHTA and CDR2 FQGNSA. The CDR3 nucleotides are TGTGCCAGCAGCTTACGGTTGAGAGATACGCAGTATTTT. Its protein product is CASSLRLRDTQYF.

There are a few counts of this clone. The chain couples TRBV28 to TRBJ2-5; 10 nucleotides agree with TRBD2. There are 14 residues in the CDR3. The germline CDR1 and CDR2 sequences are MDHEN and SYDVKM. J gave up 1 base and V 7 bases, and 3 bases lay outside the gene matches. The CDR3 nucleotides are TGTGCCAGCAAGGCTAGCGGGAGCCAAGAGACCCAGTACTTC. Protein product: CASKASGSQETQYF.

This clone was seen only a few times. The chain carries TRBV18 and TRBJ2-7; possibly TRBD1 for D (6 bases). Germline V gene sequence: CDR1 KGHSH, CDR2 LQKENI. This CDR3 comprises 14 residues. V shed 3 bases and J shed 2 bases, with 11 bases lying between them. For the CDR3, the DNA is TGTGCCAGCTCACCTCGACAGGAGGCCTACGAGCAGTACTTC. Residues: CASSPRQEAYEQYF. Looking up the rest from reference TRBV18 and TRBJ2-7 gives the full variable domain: NAGVMQNPRHLVRRRGQEARLRCSPMKGHSHVYWYRQLPEEGLKFMVYLQKENIIDESGMPKERFSAEFPKEGPSILRIQQVVRGDSAAYFCASSPRQEAYEQYFGPGTRLTVT.

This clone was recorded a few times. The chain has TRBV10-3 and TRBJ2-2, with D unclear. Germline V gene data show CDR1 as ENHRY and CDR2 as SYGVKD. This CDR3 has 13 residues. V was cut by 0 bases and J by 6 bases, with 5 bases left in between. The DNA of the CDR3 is TGTGCCATCAGTGAGTCTCCCGCCGGGGAGCTGTTTTTT. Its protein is CAISESPAGELFF.

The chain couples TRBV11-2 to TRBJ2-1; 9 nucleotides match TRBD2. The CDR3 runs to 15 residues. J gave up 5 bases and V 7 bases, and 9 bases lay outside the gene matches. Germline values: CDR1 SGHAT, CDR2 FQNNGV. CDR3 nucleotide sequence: TGTGCCAGCACCATAGCGGGAGAGACACACAATGAGCAGTTCTTC. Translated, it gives CASTIAGETHNEQFF.

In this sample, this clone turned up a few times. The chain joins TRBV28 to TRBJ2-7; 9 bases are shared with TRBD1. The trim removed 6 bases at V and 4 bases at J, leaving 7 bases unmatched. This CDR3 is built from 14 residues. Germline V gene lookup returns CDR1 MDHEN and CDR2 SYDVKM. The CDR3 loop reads CASRPRDRAYEQYF. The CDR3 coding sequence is TGTGCCAGCAGACCCCGGGACAGGGCGTACGAGCAGTACTTC.

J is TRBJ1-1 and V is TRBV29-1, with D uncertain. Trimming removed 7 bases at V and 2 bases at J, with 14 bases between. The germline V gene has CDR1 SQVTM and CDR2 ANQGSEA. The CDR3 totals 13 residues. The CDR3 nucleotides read TGCAGCGCCCTACTGACAACCAACACTGAAGCTTTCTTT. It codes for CSALLTTNTEAFF.

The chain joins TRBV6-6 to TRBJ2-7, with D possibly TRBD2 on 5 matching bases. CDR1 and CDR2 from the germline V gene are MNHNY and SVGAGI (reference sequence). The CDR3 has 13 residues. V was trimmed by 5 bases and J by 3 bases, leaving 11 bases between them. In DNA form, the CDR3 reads TGTGCCAGCAGTCGGGATCCCCTCTACGAGCAGTACTTC. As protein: CASSRDPLYEQYF.

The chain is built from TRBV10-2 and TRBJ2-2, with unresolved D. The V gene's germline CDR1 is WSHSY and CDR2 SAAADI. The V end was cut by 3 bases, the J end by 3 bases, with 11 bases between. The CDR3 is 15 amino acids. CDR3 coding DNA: TGCGCCAGCAGTGACCCTATCACTGACACCGGGGAGCTGTTTTTT. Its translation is CASSDPITDTGELFF.

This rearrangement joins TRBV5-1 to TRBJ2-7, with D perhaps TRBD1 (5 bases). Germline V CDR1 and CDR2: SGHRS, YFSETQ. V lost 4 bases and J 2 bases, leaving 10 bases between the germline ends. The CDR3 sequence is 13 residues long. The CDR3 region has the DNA TGCGCCAGCAGCATCGACAGTCCCTACGAGCAGTACTTC. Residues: CASSIDSPYEQYF.

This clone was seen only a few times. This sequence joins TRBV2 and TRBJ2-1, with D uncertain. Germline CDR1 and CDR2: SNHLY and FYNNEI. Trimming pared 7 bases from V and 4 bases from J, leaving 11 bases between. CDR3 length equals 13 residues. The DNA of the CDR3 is TGTGCCAGCACCGAACCCGGATACAATGAGCAGTTCTTC. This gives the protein CASTEPGYNEQFF.